This is a list of T cell receptor beta chains from one sample in a study of T cells after yellow fever vaccination. TCRdb processed the 5' RACE reads anew with MiXCR; each CDR3 protein has one entry. The sample consists of fewer than 400,000 distinct CDR3 sequences, more than 5.5% of them appearing once. The sequenced sample was PBMCs, obtained 5 days after the yellow fever booster vaccination. These receptor sequences come from a young man who received the YFV17D yellow fever vaccine. Each CDR3 is given with its conserved first and last residue. Fields, in order: clone size, D gene, J gene, V gene, CDR3 DNA, CDR3 protein. D genes are given only for firm matches. Only some rows state a clone size, as once, few, many or a class for expanded clones.

few,TRBD1,TRBJ1-1,TRBV12-3/TRBV12-4,TGTGCCAGCACCCGGACAGGCCGGAGCACTGAAGCTTTCTTT,CASTRTGRSTEAFF
many,TRBD2,TRBJ2-3,TRBV10-1,TGCGCCAGCCGCGCGGGACTAGCGGGAGAAGATACGCAGTATTTT,CASRAGLAGEDTQYF
few,TRBD2,TRBJ2-7,TRBV3-1,TGTGCCAGCAGCCAGGCGGGACTAGCGGGCGAGCAGTACTTC,CASSQAGLAGEQYF
few,NA,TRBJ2-7,TRBV10-3,TGTGCCATCAGTGAGTCTTCGGGTCAGGGGCCATACGAGCAGTACTTC,CAISESSGQGPYEQYF
few,TRBD1,TRBJ2-7,TRBV4-3,TGCGCCAGCAGCCATACACTGGGACAGGGAGGCTACGAGCAGTACTTC,CASSHTLGQGGYEQYF
NA,NA,TRBJ2-7,TRBV20-1,TGCAGTGCTCAGACCCAGGGTTGGGAGCAGTACTTC,CSAQTQGWEQYF
few,TRBD2,TRBJ2-1,TRBV20-1,TGCAGTGCTCTGACTAGCGGGAGCTACAATGAGCAGTTCTTC,CSALTSGSYNEQFF
many,TRBD2,TRBJ2-3,TRBV2,TGTGCCAGCAGTCCCATGAGGGTAGCGGGTACAGATACGCAGTATTTT,CASSPMRVAGTDTQYF
few,NA,TRBJ2-5,TRBV20-1,TGCAGTGCCCCCCGGGGCATGGGGGAAGAGACCCAGTACTTC,CSAPRGMGEETQYF
NA,TRBD1,TRBJ2-5,TRBV5-6,TGTGCCAGCAGCTCGACAGGGCAGATGGGAGAGACCCAGTACTTC,CASSSTGQMGETQYF
NA,NA,TRBJ2-1,TRBV6-2/TRBV6-3,TGTGCCAGCACTAGCCGGAACAGGACATACAATGAGCAGTTCTTC,CASTSRNRTYNEQFF
few,TRBD2,TRBJ2-3,TRBV5-5,TGTGCCAGCAGCTTGGATCCTAGCGGGAGAGCAGATACGCAGTATTTT,CASSLDPSGRADTQYF
once,TRBD1,TRBJ2-7,TRBV10-2,TGCGCCAGCAGTGCCCGGACAGGGATCTCCTACGAGCAGTACTTC,CASSARTGISYEQYF
few,TRBD1,TRBJ2-2,TRBV3-1,TGTGCCAGCAGCCAACCGAAGACAGGGGGCGGCGGCCGGCTTACGGGGGAGCTGTTTTTT,CASSQPKTGGGGRLTGELFF
many,NA,TRBJ2-2,TRBV7-2,TGTGCCAGCAGCTTTTTTGCGCCCTGGGGGGAGCTGTTTTTT,CASSFFAPWGELFF
NA,NA,TRBJ2-3,TRBV6-5,TGTGCCAGCAGTTACGATTTAGTGGCAGATACGCAGTATTTT,CASSYDLVADTQYF
many,NA,TRBJ2-5,TRBV29-1,TGCAGCGTTGAACCGGGAGTGGGGACCCAGTACTTC,CSVEPGVGTQYF
NA,NA,TRBJ2-3,TRBV27,TGTGCCAGCAGTTTACGGAGCCCCAAGGCGCAGTATTTT,CASSLRSPKAQYF
NA,TRBD1,TRBJ2-1,TRBV7-3,TGTGCCAGCAGCTTTAATCGACAGGGGGCCTTGAATGAGCAGTTCTTC,CASSFNRQGALNEQFF
few,TRBD2,TRBJ2-7,TRBV5-1,TGCGCCAGCAGCTGGACTAGCGGGAGTATTGAGCAGTACTTC,CASSWTSGSIEQYF
many,NA,TRBJ2-1,TRBV18,TGTGCCAGCTCATCCCCCCCCTACAATGAGCAGTTCTTC,CASSSPPYNEQFF
NA,TRBD2,TRBJ2-1,TRBV6-1,TGTGCCAGCAGTGTAGCGGGAGTTTGGTACAATGAGCAGTTCTTC,CASSVAGVWYNEQFF
many,NA,TRBJ2-7,TRBV6-5,TGTGCCAGGACCGGGGACTACGAGCAGTACTTC,CARTGDYEQYF
NA,NA,TRBJ2-6,TRBV12-3/TRBV12-4,TGTGCCAGCAGTTTAGGGACCAGCGGGCCAAGCTCTGGGGCCAACGTCCTGACTTTC,CASSLGTSGPSSGANVLTF
many,TRBD2,TRBJ2-3,TRBV12-3/TRBV12-4,TGTGCCAGTGATAAGCGGGAGGGCCAGTATTTT,CASDKREGQYF
NA,NA,TRBJ1-3,TRBV7-2,TGTGCCAGCAGTGATGGGTCGAGCTCTGGAAACACCATATATTTT,CASSDGSSSGNTIYF
few,NA,TRBJ2-5,TRBV19,TGTGCCAGTACGGAGTCAGGGGAAGAGACCCAGTACTTC,CASTESGEETQYF
NA,TRBD2,TRBJ2-7,TRBV7-2,TGTGCCAGCAGCTTTGGGACTAGCGGACACGAGCAGTACTTC,CASSFGTSGHEQYF
many,NA,TRBJ2-7,TRBV15,TGTGCCACCAGCAGAGTCATAGCCAGTGCCTACGAGCAGTACTTC,CATSRVIASAYEQYF
many,TRBD2,TRBJ2-3,TRBV20-1,TGCAGTGCTTCCATGGGCGGGGGGAGCACAGATACGCAGTATTTT,CSASMGGGSTDTQYF
few,NA,TRBJ2-1,TRBV7-2,TGTGCCAGCAGCTTATCCTCAGCGGCGGCCTACAATGAGCAGTTCTTC,CASSLSSAAAYNEQFF
few,NA,TRBJ2-1,TRBV27,TGTGCCAGCAGTTTTGGCCGACTCTCCTACAATGAGCAGTTCTTC,CASSFGRLSYNEQFF
few,NA,TRBJ1-6,TRBV15,TGTGCCACCAGCAGAGTGAGAAGGACAGTTAATTCACCCCTCCACTTT,CATSRVRRTVNSPLHF
NA,NA,TRBJ2-7,TRBV7-2,TGTGCCAGCAGCCGTTACAACGAGCAGTACTTC,CASSRYNEQYF
many,NA,TRBJ2-3,TRBV6-5,TGTGCCAGCAGTTACATCGGCAAAGATACGCAGTATTTT,CASSYIGKDTQYF